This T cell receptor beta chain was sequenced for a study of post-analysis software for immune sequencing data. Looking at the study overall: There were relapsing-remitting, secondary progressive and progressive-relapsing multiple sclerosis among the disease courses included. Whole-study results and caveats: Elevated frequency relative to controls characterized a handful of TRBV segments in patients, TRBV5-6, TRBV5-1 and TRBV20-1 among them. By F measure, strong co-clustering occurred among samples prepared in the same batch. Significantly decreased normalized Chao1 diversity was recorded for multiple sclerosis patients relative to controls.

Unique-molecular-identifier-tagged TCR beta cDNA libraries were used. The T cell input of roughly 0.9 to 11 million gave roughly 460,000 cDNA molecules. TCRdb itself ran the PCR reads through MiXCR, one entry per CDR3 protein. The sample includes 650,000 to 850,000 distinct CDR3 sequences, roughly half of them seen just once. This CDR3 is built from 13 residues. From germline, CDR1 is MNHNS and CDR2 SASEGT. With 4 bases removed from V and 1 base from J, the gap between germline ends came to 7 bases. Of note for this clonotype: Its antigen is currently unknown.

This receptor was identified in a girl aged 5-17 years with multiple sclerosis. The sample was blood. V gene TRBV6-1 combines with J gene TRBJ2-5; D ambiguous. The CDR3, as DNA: TGTGCCAGCAGTGTACAGACCCAAGAGACCCAGTACTTC. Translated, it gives CASSVQTQETQYF.